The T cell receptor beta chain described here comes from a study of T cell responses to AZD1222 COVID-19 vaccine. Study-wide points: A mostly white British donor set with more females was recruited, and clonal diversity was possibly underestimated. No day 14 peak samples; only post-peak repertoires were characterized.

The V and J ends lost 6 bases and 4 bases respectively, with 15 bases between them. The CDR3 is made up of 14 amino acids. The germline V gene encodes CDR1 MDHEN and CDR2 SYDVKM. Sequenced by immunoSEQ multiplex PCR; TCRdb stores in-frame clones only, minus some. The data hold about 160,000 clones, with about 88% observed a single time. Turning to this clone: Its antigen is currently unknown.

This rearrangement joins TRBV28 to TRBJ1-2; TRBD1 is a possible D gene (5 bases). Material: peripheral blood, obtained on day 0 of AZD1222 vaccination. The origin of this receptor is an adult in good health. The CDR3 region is CASRPGRVGYGYTF. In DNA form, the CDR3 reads TGTGCCAGCAGGCCAGGCAGGGTGGGCTATGGCTACACCTTC.